This entry is about one TCR beta chain. Trimming cost V 2 bases and J 4 bases, with 15 bases left between them. The germline gives CDR1 MNHEY, CDR2 SMNVEV (reference sequence). This CDR3 has 17 amino acids. The data are from a study of blood T cell repertoires in COVID-19. Recruits, aged roughly 18 to 100 years, lived in 20 to 30 US areas. Clinical history as reported by participants underpinned cohort assignment. Two negative PCRs, clearance, or symptom resolution characterized the recovered Cohort 3 donors. Original handling: Reference gene primer amplification gave estimated nucleated cell counts. Assay: immunoSEQ multiplex PCR; the TCRdb copy retains only in-frame clones and omits some. The DNA gave D and trimming, while V, J and clone size come from that table. The data hold over 250,000 clones, with roughly 86% observed a single time.

Sequencing input: PBMCs or T cells enriched from blood (not recorded which). This receptor was taken from a woman between 18 and 29 years old who had recovered from COVID-19. The rearrangement uses TRBV27 and TRBJ2-6, with TRBD1 as a possible D gene (6 bases). As DNA, the CDR3 is TGTGCCAGCAGTTTACGCAACAGGGCCGAGGGGGCCAACGTCCTGACTTTC. Protein: CASSLRNRAEGANVLTF.